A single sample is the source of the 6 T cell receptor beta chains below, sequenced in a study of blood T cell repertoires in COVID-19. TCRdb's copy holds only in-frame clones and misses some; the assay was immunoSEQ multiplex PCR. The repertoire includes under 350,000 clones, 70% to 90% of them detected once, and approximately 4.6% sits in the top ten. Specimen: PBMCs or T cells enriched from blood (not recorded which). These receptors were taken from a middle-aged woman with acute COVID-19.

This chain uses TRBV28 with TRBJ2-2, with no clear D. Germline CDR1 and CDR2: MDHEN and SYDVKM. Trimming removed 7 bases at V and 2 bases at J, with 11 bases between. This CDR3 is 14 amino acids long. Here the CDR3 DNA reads TGTGCCAGCACCTCGACTTATAACACCGGGGAGCTGTTTTTT. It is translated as CASTSTYNTGELFF.

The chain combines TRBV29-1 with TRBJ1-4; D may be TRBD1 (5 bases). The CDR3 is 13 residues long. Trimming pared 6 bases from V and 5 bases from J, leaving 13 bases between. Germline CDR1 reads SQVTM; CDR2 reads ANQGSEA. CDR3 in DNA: TGCAGCGTCGCTAGGGGCAGAAATGAAAAACTGTTTTTT. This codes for CSVARGRNEKLFF.

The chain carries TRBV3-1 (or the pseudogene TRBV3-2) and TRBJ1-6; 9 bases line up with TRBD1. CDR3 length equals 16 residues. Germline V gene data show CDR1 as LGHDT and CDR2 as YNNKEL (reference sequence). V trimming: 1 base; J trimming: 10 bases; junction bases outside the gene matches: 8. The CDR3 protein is CASSQVAGTGRSPLHF. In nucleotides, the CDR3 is TGTGCCAGCAGCCAAGTGGCCGGGACAGGGCGATCACCCCTCCACTTT.

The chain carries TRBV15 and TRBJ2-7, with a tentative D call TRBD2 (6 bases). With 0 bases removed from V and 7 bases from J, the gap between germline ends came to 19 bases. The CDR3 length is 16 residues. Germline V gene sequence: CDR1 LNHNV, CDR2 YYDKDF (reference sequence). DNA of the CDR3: TGTGCCACCAGCAGAGATCTCGGGGTGGGAGGTCGAGAGCAGTACTTC. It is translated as CATSRDLGVGGREQYF.

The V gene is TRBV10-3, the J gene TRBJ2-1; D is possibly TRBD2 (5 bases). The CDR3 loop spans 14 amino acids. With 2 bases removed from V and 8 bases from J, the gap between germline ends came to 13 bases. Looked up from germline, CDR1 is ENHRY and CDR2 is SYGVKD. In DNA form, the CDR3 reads TGTGCCATCAGTGAGGTAGGGAGTCTGCATGAGCAGTTCTTC. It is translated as CAISEVGSLHEQFF.

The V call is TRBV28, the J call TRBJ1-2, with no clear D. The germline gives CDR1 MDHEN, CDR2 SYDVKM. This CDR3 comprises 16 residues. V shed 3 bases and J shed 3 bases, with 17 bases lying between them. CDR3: CASSLAGMGSDYGYTF. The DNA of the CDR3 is TGTGCCAGCAGTTTGGCCGGGATGGGCTCTGACTATGGCTACACCTTC.